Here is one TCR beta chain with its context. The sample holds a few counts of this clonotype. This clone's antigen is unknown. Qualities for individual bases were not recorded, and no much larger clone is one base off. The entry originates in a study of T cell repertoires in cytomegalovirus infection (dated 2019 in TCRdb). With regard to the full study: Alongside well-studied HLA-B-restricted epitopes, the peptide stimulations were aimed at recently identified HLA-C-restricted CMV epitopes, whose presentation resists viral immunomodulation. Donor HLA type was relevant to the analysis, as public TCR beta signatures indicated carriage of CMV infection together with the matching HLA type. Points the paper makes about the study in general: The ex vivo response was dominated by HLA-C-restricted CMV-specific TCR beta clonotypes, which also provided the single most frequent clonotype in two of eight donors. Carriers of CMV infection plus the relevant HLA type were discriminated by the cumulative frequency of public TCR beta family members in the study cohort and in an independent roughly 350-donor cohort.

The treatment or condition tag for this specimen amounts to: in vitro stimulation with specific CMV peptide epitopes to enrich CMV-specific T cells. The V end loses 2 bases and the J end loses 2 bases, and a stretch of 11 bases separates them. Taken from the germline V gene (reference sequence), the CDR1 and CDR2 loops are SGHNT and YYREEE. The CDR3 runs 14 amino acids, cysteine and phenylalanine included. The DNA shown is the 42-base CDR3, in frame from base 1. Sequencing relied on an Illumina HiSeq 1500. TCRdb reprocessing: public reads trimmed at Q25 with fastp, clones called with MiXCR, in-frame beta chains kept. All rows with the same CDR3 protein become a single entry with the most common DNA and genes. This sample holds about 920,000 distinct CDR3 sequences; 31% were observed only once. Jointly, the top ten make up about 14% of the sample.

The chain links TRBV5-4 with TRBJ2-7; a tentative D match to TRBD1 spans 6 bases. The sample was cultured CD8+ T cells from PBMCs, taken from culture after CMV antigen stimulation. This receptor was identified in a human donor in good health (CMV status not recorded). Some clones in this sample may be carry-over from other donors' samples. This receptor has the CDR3 CASSFSRGTYEQYF. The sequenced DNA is TGTGCCAGCAGCTTTTCCAGGGGAACCTACGAGCAGTACTTC.